This entry lists 5 T cell receptor beta chains sequenced from one sample in a study of cytomegalovirus exposure and HLA in healthy donors. Primers: 60 Vbeta forward and 13 Jbeta reverse. Sequencing was performed with immunoSEQ multiplex PCR; in TCRdb, only in-frame clones are kept and a portion is missing. This table holds tens of thousands of clones, 70% to 85% found once. Sequenced material: PBMCs. The receptors were sampled from a man aged 50-60 years in good health and CMV-seronegative.

This rearrangement joins TRBV18 to TRBJ2-2; TRBD1 aligns across 7 bases. The J segment lost 2 bases and the V segment lost 6 bases, leaving 6 bases of the junction unmatched. The germline V gene has CDR1 KGHSH and CDR2 LQKENI. The CDR3 sequence is 15 residues long. The CDR3 protein is CASSGTAVNTGELFF. The CDR3 coding sequence is TGTGCCAGCTCTGGGACAGCCGTCAACACCGGGGAGCTGTTTTTT.

This chain connects TRBV2 to TRBJ1-6, with 9 bases matching TRBD1. Losses at the gene ends were 8 bases for V and 6 bases for J; bases not matched to a gene: 8. The length of the CDR3 is 15 residues. The germline CDR1 and CDR2 sequences are SNHLY and FYNNEI. This CDR3 is CASSPQGAANSPLHF. CDR3 nucleotides: TGTGCCAGCTCTCCACAGGGGGCTGCTAATTCACCCCTCCACTTT. Variable domain in full (rest from reference TRBV2 and TRBJ1-6): EPEVTQTPSHQVTQMGQEVILRCVPISNHLYFYWYRQILGQKVEFLVSFYNNEISEKSEIFDDQFSVERPDGSNFTLKIRSTKLEDSAMYFCASSPQGAANSPLHFGNGTRLTVT.

In this sample, this clone turned up a few times. An end of the junction does not agree with germline; a read error may underlie this. The V gene is TRBV28, the J gene TRBJ2-7; possible D gene TRBD1, 6 bases. This CDR3 is 12 amino acids long. Germline CDR1 MDHEN, CDR2 SYDVKM. CDR3 bases: TGCGTAGACAGGCGCCCTTGTTGGGAGCAGTACTTC. Its translation: CVDRRPCWEQYF.

The rearrangement uses TRBV28 and TRBJ2-7, with 7 bases identical to TRBD2. The CDR3 totals 13 residues. J gave up 5 bases and V 7 bases, and 8 bases lay outside the gene matches. Germline CDR1 reads MDHEN; CDR2 reads SYDVKM. The CDR3 loop is CASKPSGINEQYF. CDR3 DNA: TGTGCCAGCAAACCTAGCGGCATAAACGAGCAGTACTTC.

The chain employs TRBV5-5 and TRBJ2-2; TRBD1 matches at 7 bases. Per the germline V gene, CDR1 is SGHKS and CDR2 is YYEKEE (reference sequence). CDR3 length: 16 amino acids. Trimming removed 5 bases from V and 3 bases from J; junction bases left unmatched: 10. Written as DNA, the CDR3 is TGTGCCAGCAGTCATCTGACAGGGTCGGACACCGGGGAGCTGTTTTTT. It translates to CASSHLTGSDTGELFF.